These 26 T cell receptor beta chains were all obtained from the same sample, sequenced in a study of blood T cell repertoires in COVID-19. Sequencing was performed with immunoSEQ multiplex PCR; in TCRdb, only in-frame clones are kept and a portion is missing. The sample has around 150,000 clones; approximately 80% are singletons. The sequenced sample consisted of PBMCs or T cells enriched from blood (not recorded which). The source is a woman aged 40 to 50 who had recovered from COVID-19.

The genes are TRBV7-9 and TRBJ2-3, with 12 bases lining up with TRBD2. V lost 0 bases to trimming and J lost 8 bases; unmatched junction nucleotides: 6. Germline-derived CDR1 and CDR2 are SEHNR and FQNEAQ (reference sequence). The CDR3 length is 16 residues. CDR3 region: CASSLASTSGGFTQYF. The DNA of the CDR3 is TGTGCCAGCAGCTTAGCGTCAACTAGCGGGGGGTTTACGCAGTATTTT.

Notes on this clone: Other nucleotide sequences from this sample produce the same CDR3. The CDR3 DNA reads TGCGCCAGCAGCCCTGGACAGGGGGCCTACGAGCAGTACTTC. Translated: CASSPGQGAYEQYF. The V gene is TRBV5-1, the J gene TRBJ2-7; TRBD1 matches at 10 bases. The CDR3 is 14 amino acids. J was trimmed by 2 bases and V by 4 bases; bases with no gene match: 3. CDR1 and CDR2 (germline): SGHRS, YFSETQ.

The J gene is TRBJ2-1, the V gene TRBV7-9, with a possible D match to TRBD2 (6 bases). V dropped 1 base and J dropped 10 bases, with 11 bases sitting between them. Germline V lookup: CDR1 SEHNR, CDR2 FQNEAQ (reference sequence). This CDR3 comprises 13 residues. The CDR3 DNA reads TGTGCCAGCAGCTTAGTTGGGGGGAGCGAGCAGTTCTTC. Translating it yields CASSLVGGSEQFF.

This chain uses TRBV12-5 with TRBJ1-5, with 10 positions matching TRBD1. CDR3 size: 15 residues. V lost 6 bases, J lost 4 bases, and 6 bases stayed unmatched. The V gene's germline CDR1 is LGHNT and CDR2 FRNRAP. CDR3 protein: CASGSGQGVNQPQHF. DNA for the CDR3: TGTGCTAGTGGCTCTGGACAGGGGGTAAATCAGCCCCAGCATTTT.

The chain links TRBV19 to TRBJ2-1; TRBD2 matches at 10 bases. Trimming at V came to 7 bases and at J to 8 bases, leaving 14 bases not matched to a gene. Germline V gene sequence: CDR1 LNHDA, CDR2 SQIVND (reference sequence). The CDR3 totals 16 residues. This CDR3 reads CASTGTSAIGGDEQFF. CDR3 nucleotide sequence: TGTGCCAGTACCGGGACTAGCGCTATAGGCGGCGATGAGCAGTTCTTC.

This clone was counted a few times. The chain links TRBV7-9 to TRBJ2-2; the match to TRBD2 covers 9 bases. This CDR3 region has 17 residues. The V gene's germline CDR1 is SEHNR and CDR2 FQNEAQ (reference sequence). With V trimmed by 3 bases and J by 4 bases, 9 bases remained unmatched. CDR3 sequence: CASSLTPAGGLTGELFF. CDR3 coding DNA: TGTGCCAGCAGCTTGACCCCAGCGGGGGGACTCACCGGGGAGCTGTTTTTT.

The chain carries TRBV18 and TRBJ2-2, with 7 bases fitting TRBD1. Per the germline V gene, CDR1 is KGHSH and CDR2 is LQKENI. This CDR3 spans 16 amino acids. The J segment lost 1 base and the V segment lost 6 bases, leaving 8 bases of the junction unmatched. The CDR3 DNA reads as TGTGCCAGCTCCCCTCAGACAGGGTTGAACACCGGGGAGCTGTTTTTT. Its translation is CASSPQTGLNTGELFF.

This clone was found a few times. The chain carries TRBV24-1 and TRBJ2-1, with 16 bases fitting TRBD2. This CDR3 spans 19 amino acids. From germline, CDR1 is KGHDR and CDR2 SFDVKD. V lost 4 bases, J lost 9 bases, and 14 bases stayed unmatched. CDR3 sequence reads: CATSDGTSGGAYGHSEQFF. The DNA for the CDR3 is TGTGCCACCAGTGACGGGACTAGCGGGGGGGCCTATGGTCACTCTGAGCAGTTCTTC.

The V call is TRBV7-9, the J call TRBJ1-1; D possibly corresponds to TRBD1 (5 bases). The germline V gene has CDR1 SEHNR and CDR2 FQNEAQ (reference sequence). V was trimmed by 4 bases and J by 5 bases, leaving 17 bases between them. CDR3 length equals 15 residues. The CDR3 loop is CASSSSEIGGTEAFF. CDR3 DNA sequence: TGTGCCAGCAGCTCGTCCGAGATTGGGGGGACTGAAGCTTTCTTT.

The V gene is TRBV27, the J gene TRBJ2-7; the D is unclear. Germline V lookup: CDR1 MNHEY, CDR2 SMNVEV (reference sequence). The V end lost 2 bases, the J end lost 6 bases, and 11 bases lay between the germline ends. The CDR3 contains 13 residues. The CDR3 region has the DNA TGTGCCAGCAGTTTAGGGCTCCTTCGCGAGCAGTACTTC. Amino acid sequence: CASSLGLLREQYF.

The chain is built from TRBV25-1 and TRBJ1-5; D is perhaps TRBD1 (5 bases). From germline, CDR1 is MGHDK and CDR2 SYGVNS. Trimming pared 4 bases from V and 5 bases from J, leaving 15 bases between. This CDR3 is built from 15 residues. CDR3 sequence (DNA): TGTGCCAGCAGTGGCCGCGAAGGGGCCCATCAGCCCCAGCATTTT. Translated, it gives CASSGREGAHQPQHF.

The rearrangement links TRBV9 to TRBJ2-2, with D possibly being TRBD1 (5 bases). Germline V lookup: CDR1 SGDLS, CDR2 YYNGEE. V gave up 4 bases and J gave up 1 base, with 14 bases separating them. The CDR3 covers 16 residues. In nucleotides, the CDR3 is TGTGCCAGCAGCCCCCGTTGGCAGGGGAACACCGGGGAGCTGTTTTTT. Translated, it gives CASSPRWQGNTGELFF.

The V and J genes are TRBV19 and TRBJ2-7; 10 nucleotides align to TRBD2. The CDR3 contains 16 residues. Germline V lookup: CDR1 LNHDA, CDR2 SQIVND (reference sequence). V shed 4 bases, J shed 1 base, and the junction held 7 bases outside the gene matches. In DNA form, the CDR3 reads TGTGCCAGTAGTAAGCGGCGGACTAGCGGTTCCTACGAGCAGTACTTC. Amino acid sequence: CASSKRRTSGSYEQYF.

A single count supports this clone. The V gene is TRBV6-5, the J gene TRBJ1-5; D possibly corresponds to TRBD1 (6 bases). The V end lost 6 bases, the J end lost 7 bases, and 16 bases lay between the germline ends. Looked up from germline, CDR1 is MNHEY and CDR2 is SVGAGI. There are 14 residues in the CDR3. Written as DNA, the CDR3 is TGTGCCAGCAGCCTCGCGGGGGGGCAACAGCCCCAGCATTTT. As protein: CASSLAGGQQPQHF.

The rearrangement uses TRBV6-5 and TRBJ2-7, with a possible D match to TRBD2 (5 bases). Germline-derived CDR1 and CDR2 are MNHEY and SVGAGI. The CDR3 is 13 amino acids. Trimming stripped 3 bases from V and 2 bases from J, with 8 bases between. The CDR3 spells CASSYTSPYEQYF. The DNA for the CDR3 is TGTGCCAGCAGTTATACTAGTCCCTACGAGCAGTACTTC.

This chain uses TRBV10-3 with TRBJ2-7; possibly TRBD1 for D (6 bases). The CDR3 runs to 14 residues. The V end was cut by 3 bases, the J end by 2 bases, with 11 bases between. Germline-derived CDR1 and CDR2 are ENHRY and SYGVKD. In DNA, the CDR3 is TGTGCCATCAGTGAACCGGGACAACCCTACGAGCAGTACTTC. Translation: CAISEPGQPYEQYF.

The J gene is TRBJ1-5, the V gene TRBV9; perhaps TRBD1 as D (5 bases). V gave up 1 base and J gave up 5 bases, with 13 bases separating them. Germline V gene lookup returns CDR1 SGDLS and CDR2 YYNGEE. The CDR3 length is 15 residues. Here the CDR3 reads CASSVTQGFDQPQHF. The DNA for the CDR3 is TGTGCCAGCAGCGTAACCCAGGGCTTCGATCAGCCCCAGCATTTT.

The chain combines TRBV5-1 with TRBJ1-1; possibly TRBD1 for D (5 bases). CDR3 length: 15 residues. Trimming took 0 bases from V and 0 from J, leaving 9 bases between them. CDR1 and CDR2 (germline): SGHRS, YFSETQ. The CDR3 loop reads CASSLVAGLNTEAFF. DNA of the CDR3: TGCGCCAGCAGCTTGGTGGCAGGGCTGAACACTGAAGCTTTCTTT.

The chain uses TRBV4-1 and TRBJ2-3, with 10 bases matching TRBD2. Trimming cost V 0 bases and J 4 bases; bases outside gene matches: 4. This CDR3 region has 16 residues. Germline assignment: CDR1 MGHRA and CDR2 YSYEKL. The CDR3 loop is CASSQDSGGKSDTQYF. Here the CDR3 DNA reads TGCGCCAGCAGCCAAGATAGCGGGGGGAAGTCAGATACGCAGTATTTT.

The chain combines TRBV19 with TRBJ1-5; D is undetermined. Germline-derived CDR1 and CDR2 are LNHDA and SQIVND (reference sequence). CDR3 length: 16 residues. Trimming took off 4 bases at V and 2 bases at J, with 15 bases between the two ends. Here the CDR3 DNA reads TGTGCCAGTAGTACCCTGACATCTGGCGGCAATCAGCCCCAGCATTTT. It translates to CASSTLTSGGNQPQHF.

The chain joins TRBV5-1 to TRBJ2-7, with no clear D. Germline CDR1 and CDR2: SGHRS and YFSETQ. V lost 0 bases and J 6 bases, leaving 13 bases between the germline ends. This CDR3 is built from 14 residues. The CDR3 sequence is CASSLGTPLAEQYF. The CDR3 region has the DNA TGCGCCAGCAGCTTGGGTACCCCGTTGGCCGAGCAGTACTTC.

This chain joins TRBV19 and TRBJ2-1, with D tentatively TRBD2 (5 bases). Germline assignment: CDR1 LNHDA and CDR2 SQIVND (reference sequence). The CDR3 totals 13 residues. The ends were cut back, 1 base at V and 6 bases at J, with 7 bases in the middle. The CDR3 is CASSIGTPNEQFF. Written as DNA, the CDR3 is TGTGCCAGTAGTATAGGGACTCCCAATGAGCAGTTCTTC.

The chain links TRBV15 to TRBJ1-3; tentatively, D is TRBD1 (5 bases). CDR1 is LNHNV, CDR2 YYDKDF, per germline (reference sequence). This CDR3 is built from 16 residues. Trimming removed 3 bases from V and 1 base from J, with 13 bases in between. CDR3 region: CATSREWAGSGNTIYF. The DNA of the CDR3 is TGTGCCACCAGCAGGGAGTGGGCAGGGTCTGGAAACACCATATATTTT.

The chain carries TRBV30 and TRBJ2-1; a possible D gene is TRBD2 (5 bases). Germline CDR1 GTSNPN, CDR2 SVGIG (reference sequence). The CDR3 is 13 amino acids. Trimming removed 5 bases at V and 8 bases at J, with 16 bases between. CDR3 sequence: CAWSWGAAHEQFF. The CDR3 nucleotides read TGTGCCTGGTCTTGGGGAGCGGCACATGAGCAGTTCTTC. Filled out from reference TRBV30 and TRBJ2-1, the complete variable domain reads SQTIHQWPATLVQPVGSPLSLECTVEGTSNPNLYWYRQAAGRGLQLLFYSVGIGQISSEVPQNLSASRPQDRQFILSSKKLLLSDSGFYLCAWSWGAAHEQFFGPGTRLTVL.

This rearrangement joins TRBV5-1 to TRBJ1-1, with 9 bases identical to TRBD1. Germline V lookup: CDR1 SGHRS, CDR2 YFSETQ. The CDR3 spans 16 residues. Germline trimming cut 4 bases from V and 2 bases from J; bases unmatched to any gene: 9. The DNA of the CDR3 is TGCGCCAGCAGCGTGGGAGGGACAGGGCATAACACTGAAGCTTTCTTT. Its protein is CASSVGGTGHNTEAFF.

The chain carries TRBV2 and TRBJ2-1; 9 nucleotides agree with TRBD2. The J segment lost 7 bases and the V segment lost 4 bases, leaving 5 bases of the junction unmatched. This CDR3 region has 14 residues. Germline CDR1 reads SNHLY; CDR2 reads FYNNEI. CDR3 nucleotides: TGTGCCAGCAGTGTAGCGGGGGCTCTAAATGAGCAGTTCTTC. Protein: CASSVAGALNEQFF.